Below, 13 T cell receptor beta chains from the same sample are listed, as sequenced in a study of beta chain features in type 1 diabetes. Reverse transcription of all isolated RNA meant that expressed TCRB transcripts were sequenced. Clones were sequenced by immunoSEQ multiplex PCR, and TCRdb holds only the in-frame ones, with some missing. This table holds under 300,000 clones, about 26% found once. Sequencing used central memory CD4+ T cells from blood. These receptors all come from a man aged 25 to 45 in good health.

This clone was recorded a few times. The chain couples TRBV2 to TRBJ2-5, with a weak D call TRBD1 (6 bases). The CDR3 runs 14 residues. V lost 3 bases and J lost 4, with 12 bases in between. In germline, CDR1 is SNHLY, CDR2 FYNNEI. CDR3 protein: CASSEGAARETQYF. CDR3 DNA: TGTGCCAGCAGTGAGGGGGCAGCTCGAGAGACCCAGTACTTC.

This rearrangement joins TRBV30 to TRBJ2-1; weak D call: TRBD2 (5 bases). The CDR3 loop spans 13 amino acids. V lost 1 base and J 3 bases, leaving 7 bases between the germline ends. Germline loops: CDR1 GTSNPN, CDR2 SVGIG (reference sequence). In DNA, the CDR3 is TGTGCCTGGAGTGGGAGGAACTACAATGAGCAGTTCTTC. This translates into CAWSGRNYNEQFF.

This clone showed up just a few times. The rearrangement uses TRBV5-1 and TRBJ2-1; no definite D call. This CDR3 has 15 residues. Germline V CDR1 and CDR2: SGHRS, YFSETQ. Trimming took 0 bases from V and 1 from J, leaving 8 bases between them. Here the CDR3 DNA reads TGCGCCAGCAGCTTGGGGTTGGCTTCCTACAATGAGCAGTTCTTC. This encodes CASSLGLASYNEQFF.

The chain is built from TRBV4-3 and TRBJ2-7, with TRBD1 matching 11 bases. Germline CDR1 LGHNA, CDR2 YSLEER. CDR3 length: 15 residues. V shed 0 bases and J 6 bases; nucleotides not matched to a gene: 4. CDR3 loop: CASSQDGTGGLEQYF. The CDR3 DNA follows: TGCGCCAGCAGCCAAGACGGGACAGGGGGGCTCGAGCAGTACTTC.

This clone was recorded at least ten times. This rearrangement joins TRBV30 to TRBJ1-2; perhaps TRBD1 as D (5 bases). V was shortened by 2 bases and J by 7 bases, with 17 bases between the two germline ends. Per germline, CDR1 GTSNPN and CDR2 SVGIG (reference sequence). The CDR3 loop spans 14 amino acids. This chain's CDR3 is CAWSFVGPRSGYTF. CDR3 nucleotides: TGTGCCTGGAGTTTTGTGGGACCAAGGAGTGGCTACACCTTC.

A remark on this clone: This likely reflects a read error, since a far larger clone is one base away. The chain couples TRBV7-6 to TRBJ1-5; D not resolved. The CDR3 sequence is 13 residues long. Germline assignment: CDR1 SGHVS and CDR2 FNYEAQ. V lost 1 base and J 3 bases, leaving 4 bases between the germline ends. In DNA form, the CDR3 reads TGTGCCAGCAGCTTAGACTTCAATCAGCCCCAGCATTTT. Protein sequence: CASSLDFNQPQHF.

V is TRBV18 and J is TRBJ1-2; a weak D match, TRBD1 (5 bases). Germline CDR1 KGHSH, CDR2 LQKENI. V lost 5 bases and J lost 0, with 10 bases in between. The CDR3 contains 14 residues. CDR3 DNA sequence: TGTGCCAGCTCAGGGACGGTATCTAACTATGGCTACACCTTC. It yields the protein CASSGTVSNYGYTF.

The chain employs TRBV28 and TRBJ2-2, with D perhaps matching TRBD1 or TRBD2 (5 bases each). Germline CDR1 reads MDHEN; CDR2 reads SYDVKM. V lost 4 bases and J 7 bases, leaving 10 bases between the germline ends. CDR3 size: 13 residues. CDR3 amino acids: CASSSGTVGELFF. DNA of the CDR3: TGTGCCAGCAGTTCCGGGACCGTCGGGGAGCTGTTTTTT.

This clone was seen many times. This chain's CDR3 is CASSLVGQSTDTQYF. DNA of the CDR3: TGTGCCAGCAGCTTAGTTGGACAAAGCACAGATACGCAGTATTTT. This sequence joins TRBV7-9 and TRBJ2-3; D possibly corresponds to TRBD1 (5 bases). Per germline, CDR1 SEHNR and CDR2 FQNEAQ (reference sequence). The CDR3 consists of 15 residues. V lost 1 base, J lost 0 bases, and 8 bases lay in between.

This clone was seen just once. This chain uses TRBV28 with TRBJ1-2; TRBD1 agrees at 8 bases. The CDR3 is 15 amino acids. Germline CDR1 is MDHEN and CDR2 is SYDVKM. Unmatched junction bases numbered 7, after V lost 6 bases and J lost 1 base. CDR3 DNA sequence: TGTGCCAGCAGCCAACCACAGGGGGGTAACTATGGCTACACCTTC. It encodes CASSQPQGGNYGYTF.

The chain is built from TRBV4-2 and TRBJ1-5; D gene uncertain. CDR1 LGHNA and CDR2 YNFKEQ come from the germline V gene. V lost 0 bases, J lost 2 bases, and 8 bases lay in between. The CDR3 covers 15 residues. The CDR3 nucleotides read TGTGCCAGCAGCCAAGAGAAGGAGGGCAATCAGCCCCAGCATTTT. This encodes CASSQEKEGNQPQHF.

This clone was seen a handful of times. The CDR3 region has the DNA TGTGCCAGCTCACCACTTGATGACACCGGGGAGCTGTTTTTT. This gives the protein CASSPLDDTGELFF. The chain combines TRBV18 with TRBJ2-2, with D unclear. Germline V gene sequence: CDR1 KGHSH, CDR2 LQKENI. V lost 1 base to trimming and J lost 3 bases, with 6 bases between them. This CDR3 contains 14 residues.

The rearrangement joins TRBV4-3 to TRBJ2-7; 10 bases are a match to TRBD2. CDR3 size: 15 residues. The germline V gene encodes CDR1 LGHNA and CDR2 YSLEER. Trimming removed 1 base from V and 4 bases from J; junction bases left unmatched: 4. In DNA, the CDR3 is TGCGCCAGCAGCCAAGGGGCTAGCGGGAGATACGAGCAGTACTTC. Amino acid sequence: CASSQGASGRYEQYF.